The present TCR beta chain was sequenced within a study of blood T cell repertoires in COVID-19. At the level of the study: The analysed material was cDNA or gDNA that came from T cells, B-cell-depleted T cells, or PBMCs.

The CDR3 is 14 residues long. Trimming removed 0 bases from V and 6 bases from J, with 10 bases in between. CDR1 is SGHRS and CDR2 is YFSETQ in the germline V gene. Using immunoSEQ multiplex PCR, the repertoire was profiled, and TCRdb retains in-frame clones only, with some absent. The profile shows a few hundred thousand clones, around 90% of them singletons. The TCR was taken from a middle-aged man with acute or convalescent COVID-19. Material for sequencing was peripheral blood. The rearrangement uses TRBV5-1 and TRBJ2-1; D is ambiguous. CDR3 sequence reads: CASSLVAGRNEQFF. The DNA for the CDR3 is TGCGCCAGCAGCTTGGTGGCAGGCCGCAATGAGCAGTTCTTC.